This TCR beta chain was captured by sequencing in a study of T cell responses to AZD1222 COVID-19 vaccine. Notes on the study in general: At baseline, just a handful of AZD1222 recipients tested seropositive.

Sequencing used immunoSEQ multiplex PCR; TCRdb keeps in-frame clones, though not all of them. The sample consists of about 150,000 clones, 92% of them appearing once. Of note for this clone: Its antigen is still unknown.

The material was peripheral blood, obtained on day 0 of AZD1222 vaccination. This sequence was found in an adult in good health.

The CDR3 coding sequence is TGTGCCAGCAGCTCGACAGGGAACACCATATATTTT. Encoded protein: CASSSTGNTIYF. This sequence joins TRBV11-2 and TRBJ1-3; 7 nucleotides match TRBD1. CDR1 is SGHAT and CDR2 is FQNNGV in the germline V gene. V shed 4 bases and J 7 bases; nucleotides not matched to a gene: 1. This CDR3 has 12 residues.